This T cell receptor (beta chain) was recovered during a study of cytomegalovirus exposure and HLA in healthy donors. Study-wide points: Evidence from a later analysis indicated that most CMV-associated TCR beta chains looked HLA-restricted. Prediction of most subjects' HLA-A and HLA-B alleles by TCR beta sequences was reportedly accurate.

The CDR3 sequence is 12 residues long. The germline V gene encodes CDR1 SGHAT and CDR2 FQNNGV. Losses at the gene ends were 6 bases for V and 5 bases for J; bases not matched to a gene: 2. About this clone: As yet, its antigen is unknown.

In the PCR, 60 Vbeta and 13 Jbeta primers were used. Using immunoSEQ multiplex PCR, the repertoire was profiled, and TCRdb retains in-frame clones only, with some absent. The table records 200,000 or so clones, approximately 80% of them present only once. The origin of this receptor is a boy aged 2 to 10 in good health and CMV-seronegative. Sequences were obtained from PBMCs. The chain employs TRBV11-2 and TRBJ2-3, with TRBD2 identical over 7 bases. The CDR3 DNA follows: TGTGCCAGCAGGCCGGGGGGAGATACGCAGTATTTT. This gives the protein CASRPGGDTQYF.